The 5 T cell receptor beta chains given below trace back to one sample, sequenced in a study of cytomegalovirus exposure and HLA in healthy donors. PCR employed 60 Vbeta and 13 Jbeta primers. Assay used: immunoSEQ multiplex PCR; TCRdb lists only in-frame clones, some missing. The repertoire consists of under 200,000 clones, with 70% to 85% occurring once and the leading ten covering more than 2%. The sample consisted of PBMCs. The receptors shown here come from a man between 50 and 59 years old in good health and CMV-seropositive.

The chain has TRBV18 and TRBJ1-2; possible D gene TRBD1, 6 bases. Germline assignment: CDR1 KGHSH and CDR2 LQKENI. The CDR3 is made up of 14 amino acids. V lost 2 bases and J lost 2, with 9 bases in between. CDR3 in amino acids: CASSPGGSNYGYTF. The CDR3 DNA sequence: TGTGCCAGCTCACCAGGGGGCTCGAACTATGGCTACACCTTC.

This clone turned up a few times. The J gene is TRBJ1-2, the V gene TRBV7-2, with 7 positions matching TRBD1. The germline gives CDR1 SGHTA, CDR2 FQGNSA. J gave up 6 bases and V 5 bases, and 12 bases lay outside the gene matches. The CDR3 has 15 amino acids. The CDR3 is CASSPNDRVGDGYTF. CDR3 DNA sequence: TGTGCCAGCAGCCCGAACGACAGGGTAGGGGATGGCTACACCTTC.

The chain recombines TRBV2 with TRBJ2-5; the D is unclear. V lost 3 bases to trimming and J lost 4 bases, with 9 bases between them. Germline assignment: CDR1 SNHLY and CDR2 FYNNEI. The CDR3 sequence is 13 residues long. Written as DNA, the CDR3 is TGTGCCAGCAGTGATCGGTCTACAGAGACCCAGTACTTC. It translates to CASSDRSTETQYF.

This clone was counted only a few times. This chain joins TRBV6-5 and TRBJ1-2; D perhaps matches TRBD1 (5 bases). The CDR3 loop spans 15 amino acids. Germline V lookup: CDR1 MNHEY, CDR2 SVGAGI. V lost 6 bases, J lost 6 bases, and 20 bases lay in between. CDR3 amino acids: CASSPRVIRPDGYTF. The CDR3 DNA is TGTGCCAGCAGCCCCAGGGTTATTCGTCCGGATGGCTACACCTTC.

The gene calls are TRBV9 and TRBJ1-1; the match to TRBD1 covers 9 bases. CDR1 and CDR2 from the germline V gene are SGDLS and YYNGEE. The CDR3 runs to 13 residues. Trimming at V came to 3 bases and at J to 4 bases, leaving 1 base not matched to a gene. The DNA of the CDR3 is TGTGCCAGCAGCGAGACAGGGGGCACTGAAGCTTTCTTT. Residues: CASSETGGTEAFF.